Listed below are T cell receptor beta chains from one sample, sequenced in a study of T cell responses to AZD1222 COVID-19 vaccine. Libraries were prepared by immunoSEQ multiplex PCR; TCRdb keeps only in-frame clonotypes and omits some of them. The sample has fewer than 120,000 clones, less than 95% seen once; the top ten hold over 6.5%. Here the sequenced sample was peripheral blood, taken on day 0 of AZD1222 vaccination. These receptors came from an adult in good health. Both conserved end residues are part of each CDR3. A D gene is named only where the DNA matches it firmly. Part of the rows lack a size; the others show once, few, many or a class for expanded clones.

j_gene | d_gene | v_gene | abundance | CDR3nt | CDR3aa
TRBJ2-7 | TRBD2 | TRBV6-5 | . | TGTGCCAGCAGTCGGGGGGGCCCCTACGAGCAGTACTTC | CASSRGGPYEQYF
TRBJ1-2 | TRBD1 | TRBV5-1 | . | TGCGCCAGCAGCGCGACAGGGGGCGGGAATGGCTACACCTTC | CASSATGGGNGYTF
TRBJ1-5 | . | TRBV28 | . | TGTGCCAGCAGTTTATTGGGGAGGGCTCAGCCCCAGCATTTT | CASSLLGRAQPQHF
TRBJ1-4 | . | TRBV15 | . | TGTGCCACCAGCTCGCGCCGGGAGGGTTCTGAAAAACTGTTTTTT | CATSSRREGSEKLFF
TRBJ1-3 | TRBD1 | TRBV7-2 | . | TGTGCCAGCAGCACTTACAGGGGGGACACCATATATTTT | CASSTYRGDTIYF
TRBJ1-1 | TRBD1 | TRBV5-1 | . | TGCGCCAGCAGCTCGGGACAGGTGAACACTGAAGCTTTCTTT | CASSSGQVNTEAFF
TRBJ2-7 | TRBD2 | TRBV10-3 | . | TGTGCCATCAGTCTACTAGCGGGTCCCTACGAGCAGTACTTC | CAISLLAGPYEQYF
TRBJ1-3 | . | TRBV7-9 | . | TGTGCCAGCAGCTTATCAGAGGGCACCATATATTTT | CASSLSEGTIYF
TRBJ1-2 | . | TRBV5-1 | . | TGCGCCAGCAGCGGGGACGACTATGGCTACACCTTC | CASSGDDYGYTF
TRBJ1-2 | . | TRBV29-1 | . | TGCAGCGTTCCCAGGGTCTATGGCTACACCTTC | CSVPRVYGYTF
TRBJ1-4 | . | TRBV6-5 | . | TGTGCCAGCACAGAAAGCAGGTTGGGGGCTGAAAAACTGTTTTTT | CASTESRLGAEKLFF
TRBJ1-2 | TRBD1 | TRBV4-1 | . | TGCGCCAGCAGGCAGGACAGGGGCGGTGGCTACACCTTC | CASRQDRGGGYTF
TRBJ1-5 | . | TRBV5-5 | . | TGTGCCAGCAGCTTGGCCCCACATCAGCCCCAGCATTTT | CASSLAPHQPQHF
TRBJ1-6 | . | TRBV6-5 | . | TGTGCCAGCAGTTACCCTAGGAATTCACCCCTCCACTTT | CASSYPRNSPLHF
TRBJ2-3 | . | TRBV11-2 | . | TGTGCCAGCAGCTTAAGGGACGCAGATACGCAGTATTTT | CASSLRDADTQYF
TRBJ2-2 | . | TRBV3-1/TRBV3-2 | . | TGTGCCAGCAGCCCAAGTCCCGGGACGGGGAACACCGGGGAGCTGTTTTTT | CASSPSPGTGNTGELFF
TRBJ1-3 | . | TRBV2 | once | TGTGCCAGCAACTTGAAACAGGGTTCTGGAAACACCATATATTTT | CASNLKQGSGNTIYF
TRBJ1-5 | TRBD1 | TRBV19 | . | TGTGCCAGTAGTATAAGAGGGGACAGGGTGAGCAATCAGCCCCAGCATTTT | CASSIRGDRVSNQPQHF
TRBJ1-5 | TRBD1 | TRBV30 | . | TGTGCCTGGAGTCCGGGACAGGGATGGCAGCCCCAGCATTTT | CAWSPGQGWQPQHF
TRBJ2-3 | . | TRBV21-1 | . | TGTGCCAGCAGCAAAGCTAGACAGGGGATCCGTACGCAGTATTTT | CASSKARQGIRTQYF
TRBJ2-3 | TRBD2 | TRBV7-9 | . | TGTGCCAGCAGCTCAAGCGGGGGGGCGAAAGATACGCAGTATTTT | CASSSSGGAKDTQYF
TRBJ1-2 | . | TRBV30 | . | TGTGCCTGGAGGGGGGCGAGAGGCTACACCTTC | CAWRGARGYTF
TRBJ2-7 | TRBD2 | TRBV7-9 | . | TGTGCCAGCAGCTTAGACGGCGGGAGCTCCTACGAGCAGTACTTC | CASSLDGGSSYEQYF
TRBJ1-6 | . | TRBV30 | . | TGTGCCTGGAGTCGGGAAAATTATAATTCACCCCTCCACTTT | CAWSRENYNSPLHF
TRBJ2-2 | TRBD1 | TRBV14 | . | TGTGCCAGCAGCCTCAGACAGGGGTACGGCACCGGGGAGCTGTTTTTT | CASSLRQGYGTGELFF
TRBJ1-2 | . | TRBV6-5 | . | TGTGCCAGCAGTTACTCGACACGGCTGGCGGCTGCCTACACCTTC | CASSYSTRLAAAYTF
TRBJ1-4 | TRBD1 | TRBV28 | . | TGTGCCAGCAGGGGACAGGGAAGGAGATTCGCGGCTAATGAAAAACTGTTTTTT | CASRGQGRRFAANEKLFF
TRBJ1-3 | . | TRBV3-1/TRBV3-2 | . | TGTGCCAGCAGCCAAGATGGAGCTCCCAGCTCTGGAAACACCATATATTTT | CASSQDGAPSSGNTIYF
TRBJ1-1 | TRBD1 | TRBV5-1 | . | TGCGCCAGCAGCTTGGATGGACAGGCGAACACTGAAGCTTTCTTT | CASSLDGQANTEAFF
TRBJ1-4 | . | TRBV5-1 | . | TGCGCCAGCAGCCCACTAGAAGGACGTACTAATGAAAAACTGTTTTTT | CASSPLEGRTNEKLFF
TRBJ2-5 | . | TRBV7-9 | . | TGTGCCAGCAGCTTAGTTTCCTTAAGGGGGACCCAGTACTTC | CASSLVSLRGTQYF
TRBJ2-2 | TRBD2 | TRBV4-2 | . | TGTGCCAGCAGCCATGCGGCTAGCGGGGGGCCGAACACCGGGGAGCTGTTTTTT | CASSHAASGGPNTGELFF
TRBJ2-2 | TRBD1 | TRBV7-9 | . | TGTGCCAGCAGCTTCGGGACAGGAGACACCGGGGAGCTGTTTTTT | CASSFGTGDTGELFF
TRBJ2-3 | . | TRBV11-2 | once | TGTGCCAGCAGCTTAGTGCAGGGCAGCACAGATACGCAGTATTTT | CASSLVQGSTDTQYF
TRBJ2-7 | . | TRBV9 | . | TGTGCCAGCAGCCCCGGACCGGGCCCCTACGAGCAGTACTTC | CASSPGPGPYEQYF
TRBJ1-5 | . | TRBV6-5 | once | TGTGCCAGCAGTCAGGGGATGGCCCAGCATTTT | CASSQGMAQHF
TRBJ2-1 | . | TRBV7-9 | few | TGTGCCAGCAGCTTATATATCACTGGCGGGTACAATGAGCAGTTCTTC | CASSLYITGGYNEQFF
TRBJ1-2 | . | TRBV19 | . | TGTGCCAGCCGAGACACCAGTAACTTCTATGGCTACACCTTC | CASRDTSNFYGYTF
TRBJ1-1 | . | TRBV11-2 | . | TGTGCCAGCAGACCGGGACGGTCGAACACTGAAGCTTTCTTT | CASRPGRSNTEAFF
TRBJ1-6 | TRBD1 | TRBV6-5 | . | TGTGCCAGCAGAAAACAGGACAGGGCAAATTCACCCCTCCACTTT | CASRKQDRANSPLHF
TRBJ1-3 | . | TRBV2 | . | TGTGCCAGCTACAGGGATTCTGCTGGAAACACCATATATTTT | CASYRDSAGNTIYF
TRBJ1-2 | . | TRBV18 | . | TGTGCCAGCTCCCGAGGGGGTTACGGCTACACCTTC | CASSRGGYGYTF
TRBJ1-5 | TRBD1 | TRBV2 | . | TGTGCCAGCAGCGAGGACAGGATAAGCCAGCCCCAGCATTTT | CASSEDRISQPQHF
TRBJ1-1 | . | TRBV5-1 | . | TGCGCCAGCAGCTTGGATGAGGGTCGGACTGAAGCTTTCTTT | CASSLDEGRTEAFF
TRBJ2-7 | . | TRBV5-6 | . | TGTGCCAGCAGCCCGGGACGGAACCGTAACTACGAGCAGTACTTC | CASSPGRNRNYEQYF
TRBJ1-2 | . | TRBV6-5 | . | TGTGCCAGCAGTCGCTTTGACAAGGAATATGGCTACACCTTC | CASSRFDKEYGYTF
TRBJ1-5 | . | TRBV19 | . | TGTGCCAGTAGTAACCGGGATCCGAATCAGCCCCAGCATTTT | CASSNRDPNQPQHF
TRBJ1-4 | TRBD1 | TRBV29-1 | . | TGCAGCGTTGAACAGGGGGGTGAAAAACTGTTTTTT | CSVEQGGEKLFF
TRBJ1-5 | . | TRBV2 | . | TGTGCCAGCAAGAGGGGAGGACATAGCAATCAGCCCCAGCATTTT | CASKRGGHSNQPQHF
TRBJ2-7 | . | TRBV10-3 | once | TGTGCCATCAGTGAGTCGGACGAGCAGTACTTC | CAISESDEQYF